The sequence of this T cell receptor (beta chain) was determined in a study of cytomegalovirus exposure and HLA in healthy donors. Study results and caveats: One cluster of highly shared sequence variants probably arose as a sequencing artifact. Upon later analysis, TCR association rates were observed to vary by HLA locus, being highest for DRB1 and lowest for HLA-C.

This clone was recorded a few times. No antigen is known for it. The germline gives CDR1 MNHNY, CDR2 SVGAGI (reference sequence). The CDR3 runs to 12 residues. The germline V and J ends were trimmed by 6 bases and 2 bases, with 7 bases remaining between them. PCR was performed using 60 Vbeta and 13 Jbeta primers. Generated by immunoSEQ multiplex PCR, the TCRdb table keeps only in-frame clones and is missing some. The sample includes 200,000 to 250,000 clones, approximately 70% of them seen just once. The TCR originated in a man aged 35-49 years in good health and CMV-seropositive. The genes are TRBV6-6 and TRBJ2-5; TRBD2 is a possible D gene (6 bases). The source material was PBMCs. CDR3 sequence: CASSGGQETQYF. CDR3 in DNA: TGTGCCAGCAGCGGGGGACAAGAGACCCAGTACTTC.